Shown below are 18 T cell receptor beta chains from a single sample sequenced in a study of blood T cell repertoires in COVID-19. The table came from immunoSEQ multiplex PCR; TCRdb's copy has only in-frame clones and leaves some out. Among a few hundred thousand clones, roughly 89% were seen once, and the ten largest hold 0.94%. Sequenced material: peripheral blood. The receptors derive from a woman between 40 and 50 years old who had recovered from COVID-19.

This chain connects TRBV27 to TRBJ2-1, with TRBD2 as a possible D gene (6 bases). Germline CDR1 reads MNHEY; CDR2 reads SMNVEV (reference sequence). CDR3 length: 17 residues. V shed 4 bases and J shed 9 bases, with 25 bases lying between them. Here the CDR3 reads CASSYLGSREGTFEQFF. The CDR3 nucleotides are TGTGCCAGCAGTTACTTGGGGTCGAGGGAAGGGACTTTTGAGCAGTTCTTC.

This clone has only a few counts. V is TRBV9 and J is TRBJ2-3, with 9 bases identical to TRBD1. The CDR3 is 15 residues long. CDR1 is SGDLS and CDR2 is YYNGEE in the germline V gene. Trimming cost V 1 base and J 2 bases; bases outside gene matches: 2. This CDR3 reads CASSVSQGATDTQYF. For the CDR3, the DNA is TGTGCCAGCAGCGTATCACAGGGGGCCACAGATACGCAGTATTTT.

This clone was seen a single time. The chain carries TRBV10-3 and TRBJ2-1; D is unclear. From germline, CDR1 is ENHRY and CDR2 SYGVKD. Trimming stripped 3 bases from V and 7 bases from J, with 10 bases between. The length of the CDR3 is 13 residues. DNA for the CDR3: TGTGCCATCAGTGAAAGTGTACGGAATGAGCAGTTCTTC. Its translation: CAISESVRNEQFF.

In this sample, this clone turned up once. This chain joins TRBV5-1 and TRBJ2-1; TRBD1 matches 9 bases. The CDR3 contains 15 residues. CDR1 is SGHRS and CDR2 is YFSETQ in the germline V gene. The V gene end was trimmed by 3 bases and the J gene end by 6 bases; junction bases not matched to a gene: 7. CDR3 DNA: TGCGCCAGCAGCTGGACAGGGGAATCCCTCAATGAGCAGTTCTTC. As protein: CASSWTGESLNEQFF.

CDR3 loop: CASTPVRDTQYF. The CDR3 coding sequence is TGTGCCAGCACCCCCGTGCGAGATACGCAGTATTTT. The genes are TRBV12-3 or TRBV12-4 and TRBJ2-3; D is unresolved. This CDR3 is 12 amino acids long. Trimming cost V 7 bases and J 5 bases, with 10 bases left between them.

CDR3 region: CASSQDSGQGVWGYTF. The CDR3 DNA sequence: TGCGCCAGCAGCCAAGATTCGGGACAGGGGGTCTGGGGCTACACCTTC. The V and J genes are TRBV4-1 and TRBJ1-2, with 11 bases aligning to TRBD1. Germline V gene data show CDR1 as MGHRA and CDR2 as YSYEKL. The CDR3 spans 16 residues. Trimming cost V 0 bases and J 8 bases; bases outside gene matches: 8.

The rearrangement uses TRBV25-1 and TRBJ2-5; 8 nucleotides line up with TRBD1. Looked up from germline, CDR1 is MGHDK and CDR2 is SYGVNS. This CDR3 spans 14 amino acids. V gave up 3 bases and J gave up 6 bases; unmatched junction bases: 6. As DNA, the CDR3 is TGTGCCAGCAGTGACGGCAGGGGGCAACAGACCCAGTACTTC. This encodes CASSDGRGQQTQYF.

The chain joins TRBV4-2 to TRBJ1-4, with TRBD1 identical over 9 bases. Unmatched junction bases numbered 10, after V lost 3 bases and J lost 8 bases. From germline, CDR1 is LGHNA and CDR2 YNFKEQ. The CDR3 length is 16 residues. CDR3 DNA sequence: TGTGCCAGCAGCCAGAAAAAGGACAGGGGATACGAAAAACTGTTTTTT. It encodes CASSQKKDRGYEKLFF.

Of note for this clone: A junction boundary mismatches the germline segment, possibly from a read error. The gene calls are TRBV7-7 and TRBJ2-5, with a tentative D call TRBD2 (6 bases). Germline CDR1 is SSHAT and CDR2 is FNYEAQ (reference sequence). CDR3 size: 16 residues. CDR3 residues: CASSLGLARDRETQYF. The CDR3 DNA follows: TGTGCTAGCAGCTTAGGTCTAGCGCGCGATCGGGAGACCCAGTACTTC.

The CDR3 sequence is CASSSGVYQETQYF. DNA of the CDR3: TGTGCCAGCAGTAGCGGAGTGTACCAAGAGACCCAGTACTTC. The gene calls are TRBV6-5 and TRBJ2-5; D is possibly TRBD2 (5 bases). Between the trimmed V and J ends, which lost 5 bases and 0 bases, there was a span of 10 bases. This CDR3 region has 14 residues. Germline-derived CDR1 and CDR2 are MNHEY and SVGAGI.

This rearrangement joins TRBV1 to TRBJ2-7; the tabulated D call, TRBD2, remains unverified against the DNA. TRBV1 is annotated as a pseudogene. The CDR3 spans 21 residues. The CDR3 reads CTSSRSPLRGLAGGSSYEQYF. DNA of the CDR3: TGCACCAGCAGCCGGAGCCCCCTCCGGGGACTAGCGGGAGGGAGCTCCTACGAGCAGTACTTC.

This clone was detected once. This chain joins TRBV27 and TRBJ2-5; TRBD2 matches at 7 bases. Trimming took 5 bases from V and 1 from J; bases not matched to a gene: 10. Looked up from germline, CDR1 is MNHEY and CDR2 is SMNVEV (reference sequence). The CDR3 has 16 amino acids. In DNA form, the CDR3 reads TGTGCCAGCAGTACCCGGCCTAGCGGAGGCCAAGAGACCCAGTACTTC. Translating it yields CASSTRPSGGQETQYF.

The chain uses TRBV30 and TRBJ2-3, with TRBD2 matching over 7 bases. CDR1 and CDR2 from the germline V gene are GTSNPN and SVGIG (reference sequence). The CDR3 spans 13 residues. The junction had 4 bases not matched to a gene; V was cut back by 5 bases and J by 2 bases. Here the CDR3 DNA reads TGTGCCTGGTCCCGGGACTACACAGATACGCAGTATTTT. Its protein is CAWSRDYTDTQYF.

This chain connects TRBV30 to TRBJ1-2, with D maybe TRBD1 (6 bases). V was shortened by 5 bases and J by 5 bases, with 21 bases between the two germline ends. CDR3 length: 15 residues. The germline V gene has CDR1 GTSNPN and CDR2 SVGIG (reference sequence). The DNA of the CDR3 is TGTGCCTGGCGCTCTCCCAGGGGTATGGAGTATGGCTACACCTTC. Protein sequence: CAWRSPRGMEYGYTF.

This chain joins TRBV3-1 (or the pseudogene TRBV3-2) and TRBJ1-1, with 11 bases fitting TRBD1. The CDR3 is 12 amino acids. Germline-derived CDR1 and CDR2 are LGHDT and YNNKEL (reference sequence). With 8 bases clipped from V and 5 bases from J, the junction kept 1 base outside the gene matches. The CDR3 nucleotides are TGTGCCAGCGGGACAGGGGGGACTGAAGCTTTCTTT. Translating gives CASGTGGTEAFF.

This clone was seen a few times. The rearrangement joins TRBV19 to TRBJ2-1; 7 bases are shared with TRBD2. Losses at the gene ends were 11 bases for V and 9 bases for J; bases not matched to a gene: 13. Per germline, CDR1 LNHDA and CDR2 SQIVND (reference sequence). The CDR3 spans 13 residues. In DNA, the CDR3 is TGTGCCGCCGCGGGAGTTAGTCGAGGTGAGCAGTTCTTC. It is translated as CAAAGVSRGEQFF.

CDR3 nucleotide sequence: TGTGCCTGGACCGAAACAGGGGTTTATGGCTACACCTTC. Translated: CAWTETGVYGYTF. This chain links TRBV30 with TRBJ1-2, with 7 bases fitting TRBD1. V lost 4 bases and J lost 5; bases outside the gene matches: 7. This CDR3 region has 13 residues. Per germline, CDR1 GTSNPN and CDR2 SVGIG (reference sequence). Supplemented by reference TRBV30 and TRBJ1-2, the full variable domain reads SQTIHQWPATLVQPVGSPLSLECTVEGTSNPNLYWYRQAAGRGLQLLFYSVGIGQISSEVPQNLSASRPQDRQFILSSKKLLLSDSGFYLCAWTETGVYGYTFGSGTRLTVV.

This chain connects TRBV2 to TRBJ2-1; a weak D match, TRBD1 (6 bases). CDR3 length: 13 amino acids. With 6 bases removed from V and 6 bases from J, the gap between germline ends came to 12 bases. Germline lookup yields CDR1 SNHLY and CDR2 FYNNEI. The CDR3 reads CASRAGVGNEQFF. The CDR3 DNA reads TGTGCCAGCAGGGCAGGGGTAGGCAATGAGCAGTTCTTC. The full variable domain, with the rest looked up from reference TRBV2 and TRBJ2-1, is EPEVTQTPSHQVTQMGQEVILRCVPISNHLYFYWYRQILGQKVEFLVSFYNNEISEKSEIFDDQFSVERPDGSNFTLKIRSTKLEDSAMYFCASRAGVGNEQFFGPGTRLTVL.